This T cell receptor (beta chain) was recovered during a study of blood T cells in healthy people across ages. Whole-study findings and limits: It was not known whether donors were CMV positive (a possible confounder of expanded clonotype changes).

A second PCR of 7 to 11 cycles used a sample-barcoded 5' primer and a J-beta primer mix. TCRdb re-called the 5' RACE reads through MiXCR, storing one row per CDR3 protein. The table shows around 940,000 distinct CDR3 sequences, with roughly half occurring only once. Germline V gene data show CDR1 as DFQATT and CDR2 as SNEGSKA (reference sequence). CDR3 size: 18 residues. Trimming cost V 6 bases and J 1 base; bases outside gene matches: 15. Every sample had a minimum of 6 million PBMCs isolated. With regard to this clonotype: The antigen is unknown.

The V and J genes are TRBV20-1 and TRBJ2-5; 12 positions match TRBD2. This clonotype was sampled from a woman aged 55-75 years in good health. Sequencing was done on a sample of blood. This CDR3 reads CSARLTSGRVGLQETQYF. Here the CDR3 DNA reads TGCAGTGCCAGGCTGACTAGCGGGAGAGTCGGCCTCCAAGAGACCCAGTACTTC.